The subject of this entry is one T cell receptor (beta chain). Sequenced by immunoSEQ multiplex PCR; TCRdb stores in-frame clones only, minus some. This sample has roughly 110,000 clones, with around nine tenths found just once. The data derive from a study of OX40 agonist ivuxolimab in advanced cancers. Germline assignment: CDR1 LNHDA and CDR2 SQIVND (reference sequence). V lost 0 bases to trimming and J lost 0 bases, with 12 bases between them. The length of the CDR3 is 18 residues. The receptor was derived from an adult with an advanced solid tumor such as melanoma, head and neck, liver or kidney cancer. The V and J genes are TRBV19 and TRBJ1-6; D is ambiguous. Source: CD4+ or CD8+ T cells sorted from blood, taken in a trial of the OX40 agonist ivuxolimab. The CDR3 loop reads CASSIEGGLSSYNSPLHF. The CDR3 nucleotides are TGTGCCAGTAGTATAGAAGGCGGCCTCAGCTCCTATAATTCACCCCTCCACTTT.